This T cell receptor (beta chain) was retrieved from a study of neurological immune-mediated disorders (dated by TCRdb to between 2019 and 2020). Background for the entire study: Peripheral blood TCR-beta repertoires from patients with HTLV-I-associated myelopathy (HAM/TSP), patients with multiple sclerosis, and healthy controls were compared in the study using UMI-based sequencing. The roughly 110 TCR-beta libraries covered PBMC samples along with longitudinal samples, technical triplicates, and paired sorted CD4+ and CD8+ T-cell subsets. The cohort was made up of 68 subjects, consisting of roughly 14 HAM/TSP patients, some 34 multiple sclerosis patients and approximately 20 healthy controls.

V is clipped by 5 bases and J by 6 bases, and the sequence between their germline boundaries is 19 bases long. CDR1 and CDR2, per the germline V gene, are SGHTA and FQGNSA. Spanning cysteine to phenylalanine, the CDR3 consists of 15 amino acids. Solely the CDR3 DNA is kept, with 45 bases framed from the first base. cDNA was synthesized by template-switch 5'RACE using a primer with a 10-nucleotide random unique molecular identifier that tagged each TCR transcript. Over 170 million TCR-beta sequences, covering 15-18 subjects, were produced in each sequencing run. The RNeasy kit was used for extraction of total RNA. The KAPA Real-time Library Amplification kit was used to amplify TCR-beta VDJ regions with primers targeting the TCR constant region and the 5'RACE anchor. A first PCR added sample indexes and Illumina adaptors, after which a second PCR increased the library yield. After Ampure bead purification, the roughly 650 bp TCR product was size-selected on a 2% E-gel SizeSelection system. Library quality was checked on a Bioanalyzer, concentration was measured with Qubit, and libraries were quantified with the Kapa Library Quantification kit before pooling. Paired-end 2 x 150 bp sequencing of the libraries was performed on an Illumina HiSeq 2500. To increase sequence diversity, 25-30% phiX was spiked into each library pool. In the authors' own workflow: Quality-filtered reads were processed with the UMI-based MiGEC pipeline, which removed over 85% of raw TCR sequences during error correction. IMGT germline references were used for aligning VDJ genes, and each clonotype was defined as a unique CDR3 amino acid sequence together with its V-J genes. Clonal expansion, Shannon diversity and CDR3 relatedness were evaluated with VDJtools (CalcPairwiseDistances, ClusterSamples), while phylogenetic trees were built in CLCbio workbench. Expanded clones were defined as having at least 8 unique UMIs, based on coefficient-of-variation modelling across technical triplicates. In TCRdb, the public reads were trimmed at Q25 with fastp and aligned with MiXCR, with productive beta chains retained. One record per CDR3 amino acid sequence lists the most common genes and DNA. TCRdb, not the original authors, processed these V and J calls. The table for this sample lists more than 25,000 distinct CDR3 sequences; about 12% of them were counted only once. Of the sample, about 5.3% falls within the top ten clones.

Healthy controls were blood bank volunteers in Maryland, USA. For unsorted PBMC libraries, 2 million PBMCs were used after storage in RNAlater at -80 degrees C until RNA extraction. PBMCs were separated from peripheral blood using Ficoll-Hypaque density gradient centrifugation and then cryopreserved in liquid nitrogen. Results and caveats for the whole study, not just this receptor: TCR clonal expansion was greatest in HAM/TSP patients and smallest in MS patients, who ranked below even healthy controls. Expanded clones from different subjects shared no identical CDR3 amino acid sequences, which suggests that TCR-beta repertoires were private in all groups.

The sample holds many counts of this clonotype. No cognate antigen has been identified for it. Base qualities are missing; no much larger clone stands one base away. The sample was PBMCs. This TCR was recovered from a woman aged 60 to 75 in good health. The rearranged chain carries TRBV7-2 and TRBJ1-2; a confident D gene designation cannot be given. Read as DNA, the sequence is TGTGCCAGCAGCCGCCCGGGGAGGGAGGGAAATGGCTACACCTTC. This sequence encodes CASSRPGREGNGYTF.